Below are 28 T cell receptor beta chains sequenced from a single sample in a study of blood T cells in healthy people across ages. PCR was performed a second time for about 6 to 12 cycles using a sample-barcoded 5' primer and a J-beta primer mix. TCRdb reprocessed the 5' RACE reads via MiXCR and lists one record per CDR3 protein. The sample carries around 870,000 distinct CDR3 sequences, under 30% recorded once. Sequencing was carried out using blood. Receptor source: an elderly woman in good health.

This clonotype was observed many times. The V gene is TRBV4-3, the J gene TRBJ1-1; D gene uncertain. From germline, CDR1 is LGHNA and CDR2 YSLEER. CDR3 length: 15 residues. V lost 3 bases to trimming and J lost 3 bases, with 14 bases between them. CDR3 in amino acids: CASSHVGAGDTEAFF. The CDR3 DNA sequence: TGCGCCAGCAGCCATGTGGGAGCGGGAGACACTGAAGCTTTCTTT.

About this clonotype itself: It may be a read error: a sequence one base away is much more abundant. The V gene is TRBV27, the J gene TRBJ2-7, with D possibly TRBD2 on 5 matching bases. CDR1 and CDR2 (germline): MNHEY, SMNVEV (reference sequence). V lost 8 bases, J lost 6 bases, and 20 bases lay in between. The CDR3 length is 14 residues. This chain's CDR3 is CASEGSETRREQYF. The CDR3 bases are TGTGCCAGCGAGGGTTCCGAGACCCGGCGCGAGCAGTACTTC.

This clonotype has a count of ten or more. This chain joins TRBV25-1 and TRBJ2-3; D call uncertain. Germline loops: CDR1 MGHDK, CDR2 SYGVNS. The CDR3 consists of 15 residues. Trimming took off 4 bases at V and 0 bases at J, with 11 bases between the two ends. CDR3 coding DNA: TGTGCCAGCAGTGCCCTGCAGGATAGCACAGATACGCAGTATTTT. As protein: CASSALQDSTDTQYF.

This clonotype was detected ten times or more. The chain is built from TRBV5-1 and TRBJ1-5, with D tentatively TRBD1 (6 bases). Germline CDR1 SGHRS, CDR2 YFSETQ. This CDR3 is built from 19 residues. V gave up 4 bases and J gave up 0 bases, with 23 bases separating them. The CDR3 DNA reads as TGCGCCAGCAGCCCTCCAAAGGGAGGGGGGCAGGGTAGCAATCAGCCCCAGCATTTT. Its translation: CASSPPKGGGQGSNQPQHF.

This clonotype has just a few counts. A read error may be the cause here, since a much bigger clone is one base away. The chain combines TRBV3-1 with TRBJ2-1; TRBD2 matches at 7 bases. The end of the DNA fits TRBJ2-7 better, so the J call may be wrong. The CDR3 spans 15 residues. Germline lookup yields CDR1 LGHDT and CDR2 YNNKEL (reference sequence). The CDR3 reads CASSQEGTTYNEQYF. The DNA of the CDR3 is TGTGCCAGCAGCCAAGAAGGGACTACGTACAATGAGCAGTACTTC.

Many counts were recorded for this clonotype. The V call is TRBV25-1, the J call TRBJ2-7, with D tentatively TRBD1 or TRBD2 (5 bases each). There are 15 residues in the CDR3. Trimming left V 6 bases short and J 6 bases short, with 21 bases between. In germline, CDR1 is MGHDK, CDR2 SYGVNS. As DNA, the CDR3 is TGTGCCAGCAGACCTGGCAGGGTTTTTGGGGGCGAGCAGTACTTC. This gives the protein CASRPGRVFGGEQYF.

This clonotype came up a few times. The chain carries TRBV30 and TRBJ2-7, with 10 bases that match TRBD1. Germline trimming cut 2 bases from V and 3 bases from J; bases unmatched to any gene: 4. This CDR3 has 14 amino acids. Germline values: CDR1 GTSNPN, CDR2 SVGIG (reference sequence). CDR3 region: CAWSKGQGYYEQYF. DNA of the CDR3: TGTGCCTGGAGTAAGGGACAGGGGTACTACGAGCAGTACTTC.

In this sample, this clonotype turned up once. This may arise from a read error, as a much more abundant clone is one base away. The V call is TRBV11-3, the J call TRBJ2-7, with a possible D match to TRBD2 (8 bases). CDR1 and CDR2 (germline): SGHNT, YENEEA. The CDR3 runs to 14 residues. The CDR3 region has the DNA TGTGTCAGCAGCAGGCGGGGGGACAGCTACGAGCAGTACTTC. Translating it yields CVSSRRGDSYEQYF.

The rearrangement links TRBV28 to TRBJ2-5, with D possibly being TRBD1 (5 bases). CDR3 length: 14 amino acids. V shed 5 bases and J shed 1 base, with 11 bases lying between them. CDR1 and CDR2 (germline): MDHEN, SYDVKM. The CDR3 loop is CASSVSRVQETQYF. The CDR3 DNA reads TGTGCCAGCAGTGTGTCCAGGGTCCAAGAGACCCAGTACTTC.

This clonotype was seen a few times. The V and J genes are TRBV2 and TRBJ1-6; D uncertain. Germline V gene sequence: CDR1 SNHLY, CDR2 FYNNEI. This CDR3 contains 15 residues. The V gene lost 7 bases and the J gene lost 5 bases, with 15 bases spanning the gap. The CDR3 region is CASKKDGRDNSPLHF. CDR3 in DNA: TGTGCCAGCAAAAAGGACGGACGGGATAATTCACCCCTCCACTTT. Drawing the rest from reference TRBV2 and TRBJ1-6, the complete variable domain is EPEVTQTPSHQVTQMGQEVILRCVPISNHLYFYWYRQILGQKVEFLVSFYNNEISEKSEIFDDQFSVERPDGSNFTLKIRSTKLEDSAMYFCASKKDGRDNSPLHFGNGTRLTVT.

The rearrangement uses TRBV7-8 and TRBJ2-5; TRBD2 matches 9 bases. Looked up from germline, CDR1 is SGHVS and CDR2 is FQNEAQ. Trimming cost V 5 bases and J 5 bases; bases outside gene matches: 15. The CDR3 covers 17 residues. The CDR3 region has the DNA TGTGCCAGCAGCCCAGGGGTAGCGGGAGACCAGCGGGAGACCCAGTACTTC. The encoded protein is CASSPGVAGDQRETQYF.

Ten or more counts support this clonotype. The CDR3 sequence: CASRDRDHSNQPQHF. CDR3 nucleotides: TGTGCCAGCAGAGACCGGGACCATAGCAATCAGCCCCAGCATTTT. V is TRBV2 and J is TRBJ1-5; D might be TRBD1 (5 bases). V lost 6 bases to trimming and J lost 0 bases, with 12 bases between them. The CDR3 sequence is 15 residues long. Germline CDR1 reads SNHLY; CDR2 reads FYNNEI.

This clonotype was seen ten or more times. The chain carries TRBV25-1 and TRBJ2-7; 8 bases fit TRBD1. J was trimmed by 7 bases and V by 6 bases; bases with no gene match: 8. The CDR3 has 13 amino acids. Looked up from germline, CDR1 is MGHDK and CDR2 is SYGVNS. The CDR3 sequence is CASRRQGIGEQYF. The CDR3, as DNA: TGTGCCAGCAGAAGACAGGGGATCGGGGAGCAGTACTTC.

About this clonotype itself: A read error may account for a junction end that differs from germline. The rearrangement uses TRBV20-1 and TRBJ1-4; D ambiguous. This CDR3 is 14 amino acids long. CDR1 is DFQATT and CDR2 is SNEGSKA in the germline V gene (reference sequence). The CDR3 protein is CSARIRRGNEKRFF. CDR3 DNA sequence: TGCAGTGCTAGGATCCGAAGAGGAAATGAAAAACGGTTTTTT.

This clonotype was seen ten or more times. The chain carries TRBV12-3 or TRBV12-4 and TRBJ1-6; D is uncertain. V lost 1 base, J lost 0 bases, and 7 bases lay in between. The CDR3 is 16 amino acids. CDR3: CASSLVLSSYNSPLHF. The CDR3 bases are TGTGCCAGCAGTTTAGTTTTGAGCTCCTATAATTCACCCCTCCACTTT.

The chain is built from TRBV19 and TRBJ1-5, with unresolved D. With 5 bases removed from V and 1 base from J, the gap between germline ends came to 15 bases. The germline gives CDR1 LNHDA, CDR2 SQIVND (reference sequence). The CDR3 sequence is 16 residues long. The CDR3 DNA sequence: TGTGCCAGTAGTTTAAACCTAGGGAGAAGCAATCAGCCCCAGCATTTT. This codes for CASSLNLGRSNQPQHF.

This clonotype has at least ten counts. V and J are TRBV11-2 and TRBJ1-2; TRBD1 is a possible D gene (5 bases). The CDR3 contains 15 residues. V was trimmed by 2 bases and J by 0 bases, leaving 10 bases between them. Per germline, CDR1 SGHAT and CDR2 FQNNGV. Written as DNA, the CDR3 is TGTGCCAGCAGCTTAAAGCAGGGCCCTAACTATGGCTACACCTTC. This gives the protein CASSLKQGPNYGYTF.

The chain combines TRBV5-6 with TRBJ1-5; the D is unclear. V was shortened by 4 bases and J by 0 bases, with 8 bases between the two germline ends. The CDR3 runs 14 residues. Germline CDR1 is SGHDT and CDR2 is YYEEEE. The DNA for the CDR3 is TGTGCCAGCAGCCTCATCCATAGCAATCAGCCCCAGCATTTT. It translates to CASSLIHSNQPQHF.

This clonotype was recorded a few times. This may be a read error, as it is one base from a much larger clone. The genes are TRBV15 and TRBJ2-1; 9 positions match TRBD2. J was trimmed by 12 bases and V by 5 bases; bases with no gene match: 20. Germline lookup yields CDR1 LNHNV and CDR2 YYDKDF (reference sequence). This CDR3 is 17 amino acids long. DNA for the CDR3: TGTGCCACCAGCCCCAGCTCTAGCGGGGCCGCTATCGCAAGGCAGTTCTTC. It yields the protein CATSPSSSGAAIARQFF.

Note on this clonotype: A much larger clone lies one base from this, so it may be a read error. In DNA form, the CDR3 reads TGTGCCGGCAGTATTCAGGGGGCGGCGAACACTGAAGCTTTCTTT. It codes for CAGSIQGAANTEAFF. The chain recombines TRBV7-2 with TRBJ1-1; TRBD1 matches at 8 bases. Looked up from germline, CDR1 is SGHTA and CDR2 is FQGNSA. This CDR3 comprises 15 residues. The full variable domain, in which reference TRBV7-2 and TRBJ1-1 provide the parts outside the CDR3, is GAGVSQSPSNKVTEKGKDVELRCDPISGHTALYWYRQSLGQGLEFLIYFQGNSAPDKSGLPSDRFSAERTGGSVSTLTIQRTQQEDSAVYLCAGSIQGAANTEAFFGQGTRLTVV.

This clonotype was seen repeatedly, ten times or more. The rearrangement joins TRBV6-5 to TRBJ2-3; D not certain. The V gene lost 2 bases and the J gene lost 2 bases, with 5 bases spanning the gap. Germline CDR1 MNHEY, CDR2 SVGAGI. CDR3 size: 13 residues. The CDR3 nucleotides read TGTGCCAGCAGTTACAGGGACACAGATACGCAGTATTTT. Translation gives CASSYRDTDTQYF.

This clonotype appeared a few times. V usage is TRBV18 and J usage is TRBJ1-1; no clear D. The length of the CDR3 is 11 residues. Germline V CDR1 and CDR2: KGHSH, LQKENI. V was trimmed by 6 bases and J by 7 bases, leaving 9 bases between them. The CDR3 region has the DNA TGTGCCAGCTCCCTCGAGGTTGAAGCTTTCTTT. Translation: CASSLEVEAFF.

The genes are TRBV20-1 and TRBJ1-6, with D tentatively TRBD1 (5 bases). Germline CDR1 and CDR2: DFQATT and SNEGSKA (reference sequence). This CDR3 has 13 amino acids. V lost 2 bases and J lost 8, with 10 bases in between. CDR3 DNA: TGCAGTGCTAGACTCCAGGGCGATTCACCCCTCCACTTT. Encoded protein: CSARLQGDSPLHF.

The chain has TRBV29-1 and TRBJ1-4; perhaps TRBD1 as D (5 bases). Germline V gives CDR1 SQVTM, CDR2 ANQGSEA. With 4 bases removed from V and 7 bases from J, the gap between germline ends came to 13 bases. This CDR3 region has 13 residues. For the CDR3, the DNA is TGCAGCGTTGCGGAGGGGAGGGGTGAAAAACTGTTTTTT. Translation: CSVAEGRGEKLFF. Combining the CDR3 with reference TRBV29-1 and TRBJ1-4 gives the whole variable domain SAVISQKPSRDICQRGTSLTIQCQVDSQVTMMFWYRQQPGQSLTLIATANQGSEATYESGFVIDKFPISRPNLTFSTLTVSNMSPEDSSIYLCSVAEGRGEKLFFGSGTQLSVL.

In its sample, this clonotype was seen a few times. This rearrangement joins TRBV14 to TRBJ2-1; 10 bases line up with TRBD1. This CDR3 contains 15 residues. V lost 3 bases to trimming and J lost 9 bases; unmatched junction nucleotides: 8. Per the germline V gene, CDR1 is SGHDN and CDR2 is FVKESK. The CDR3 region has the DNA TGTGCCAGCAGCCATGACAGGGGGCATTGCGGTGAGCAGTTCTTC. Its translation is CASSHDRGHCGEQFF.

The rearrangement joins TRBV27 to TRBJ1-2, with D unresolved. The V gene's germline CDR1 is MNHEY and CDR2 SMNVEV (reference sequence). V dropped 2 bases and J dropped 0 bases, with 10 bases sitting between them. The CDR3 spans 15 residues. Here the CDR3 DNA reads TGTGCCAGCAGTTTAACCGGGATAACTAACTATGGCTACACCTTC. This translates into CASSLTGITNYGYTF.

In this sample, this clonotype turned up many times. This chain uses TRBV3-1 with TRBJ1-4; 7 nucleotides line up with TRBD1. CDR3 size: 15 residues. Germline-derived CDR1 and CDR2 are LGHDT and YNNKEL (reference sequence). Trimming at V came to 4 bases and at J to 7 bases, leaving 9 bases not matched to a gene. The CDR3 DNA sequence: TGTGCCAGCAGCCTCGGGACAGTATTTCGTGAAAAACTGTTTTTT. The encoded protein is CASSLGTVFREKLFF.

This clonotype has at least ten counts. The chain joins TRBV11-2 to TRBJ1-2; TRBD1 agrees at 7 bases. The germline V gene has CDR1 SGHAT and CDR2 FQNNGV. The CDR3 is 14 amino acids. V shed 7 bases, J shed 3 bases, and the junction held 8 bases outside the gene matches. The CDR3 nucleotides read TGTGCCAGCACCTCGGACAGGAGGGACTATGGCTACACCTTC. It codes for CASTSDRRDYGYTF.